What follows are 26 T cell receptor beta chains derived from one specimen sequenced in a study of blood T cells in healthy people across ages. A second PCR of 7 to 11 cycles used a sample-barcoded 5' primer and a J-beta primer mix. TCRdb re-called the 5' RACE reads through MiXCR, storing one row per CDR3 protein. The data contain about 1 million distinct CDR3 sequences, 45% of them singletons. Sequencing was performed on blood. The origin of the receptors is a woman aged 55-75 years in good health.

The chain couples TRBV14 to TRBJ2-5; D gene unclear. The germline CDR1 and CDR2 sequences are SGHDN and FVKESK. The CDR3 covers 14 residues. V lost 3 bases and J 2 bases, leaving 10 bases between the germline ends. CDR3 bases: TGTGCCAGCAGCCAGTACTTGAATCAAGAGACCCAGTACTTC. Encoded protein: CASSQYLNQETQYF.

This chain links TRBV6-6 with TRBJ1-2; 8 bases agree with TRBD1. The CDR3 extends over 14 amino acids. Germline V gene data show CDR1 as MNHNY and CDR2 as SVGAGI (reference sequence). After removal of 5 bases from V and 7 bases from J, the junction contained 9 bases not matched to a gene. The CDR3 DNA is TGTGCCAGCAGTCCCCCGGACAGGGTGGGTGGCTACACCTTC. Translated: CASSPPDRVGGYTF.

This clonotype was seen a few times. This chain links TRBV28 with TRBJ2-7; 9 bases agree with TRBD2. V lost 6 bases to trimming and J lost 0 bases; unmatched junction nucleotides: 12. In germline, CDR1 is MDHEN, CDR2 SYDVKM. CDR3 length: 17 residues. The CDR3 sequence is CASSSLSGSTHSYEQYF. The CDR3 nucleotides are TGTGCCAGCAGCTCCCTTAGCGGGAGCACTCACTCCTACGAGCAGTACTTC.

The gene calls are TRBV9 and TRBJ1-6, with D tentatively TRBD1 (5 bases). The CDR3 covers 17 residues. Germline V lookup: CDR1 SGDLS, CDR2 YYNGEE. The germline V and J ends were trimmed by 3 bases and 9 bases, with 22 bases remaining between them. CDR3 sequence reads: CASSGEFRVAQGSPLHF. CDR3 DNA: TGTGCCAGCAGCGGCGAATTCAGGGTAGCCCAGGGTTCACCCCTCCACTTT. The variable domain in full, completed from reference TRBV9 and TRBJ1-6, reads DSGVTQTPKHLITATGQRVTLRCSPRSGDLSVYWYQQSLDQGLQFLIQYYNGEERAKGNILERFSAQQFPDLHSELNLSSLELGDSALYFCASSGEFRVAQGSPLHFGNGTRLTVT.

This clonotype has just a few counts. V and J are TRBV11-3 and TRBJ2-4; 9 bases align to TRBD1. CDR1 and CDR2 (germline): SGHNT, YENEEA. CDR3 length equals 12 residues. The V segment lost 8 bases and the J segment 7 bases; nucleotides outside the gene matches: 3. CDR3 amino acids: CASAGTGNIQYF. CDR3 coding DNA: TGTGCCAGCGCAGGGACAGGGAACATTCAGTACTTC.

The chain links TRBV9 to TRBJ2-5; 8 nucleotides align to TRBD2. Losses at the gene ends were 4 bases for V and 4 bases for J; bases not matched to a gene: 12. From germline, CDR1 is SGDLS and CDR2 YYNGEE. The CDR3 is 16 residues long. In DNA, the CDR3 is TGTGCCAGCAGCCCCTCCCGGGGACTAGGTTTAGAGACCCAGTACTTC. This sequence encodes CASSPSRGLGLETQYF.

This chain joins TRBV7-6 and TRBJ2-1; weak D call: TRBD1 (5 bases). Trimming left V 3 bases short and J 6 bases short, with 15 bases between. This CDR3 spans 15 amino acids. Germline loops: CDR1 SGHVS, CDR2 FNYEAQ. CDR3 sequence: CASSFNGQAANEQFF. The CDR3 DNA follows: TGTGCCAGCAGCTTTAACGGACAAGCCGCCAATGAGCAGTTCTTC.

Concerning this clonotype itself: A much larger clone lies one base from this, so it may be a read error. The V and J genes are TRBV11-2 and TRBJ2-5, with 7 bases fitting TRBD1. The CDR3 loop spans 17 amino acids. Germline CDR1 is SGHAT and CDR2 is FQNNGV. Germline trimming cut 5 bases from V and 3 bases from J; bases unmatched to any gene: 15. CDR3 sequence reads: CASSPREGARGKETQYF. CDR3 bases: TGTGCCAGCAGCCCAAGAGAGGGGGCAAGGGGCAAAGAGACCCAGTACTTC.

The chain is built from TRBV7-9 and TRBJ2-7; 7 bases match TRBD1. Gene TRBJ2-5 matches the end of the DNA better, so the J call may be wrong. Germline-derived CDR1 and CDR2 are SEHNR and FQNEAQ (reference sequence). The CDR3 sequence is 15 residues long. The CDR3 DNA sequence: TGTGCCAGCAGCTCTTCCGGGACAGCACGTAGGACCCAGTACTTC. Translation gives CASSSSGTARRTQYF.

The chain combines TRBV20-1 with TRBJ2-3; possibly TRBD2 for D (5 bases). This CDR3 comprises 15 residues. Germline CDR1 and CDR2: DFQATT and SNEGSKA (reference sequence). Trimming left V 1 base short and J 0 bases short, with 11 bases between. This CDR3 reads CSARGSRESTDTQYF. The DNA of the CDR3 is TGCAGTGCTAGAGGGTCCCGGGAAAGCACAGATACGCAGTATTTT.

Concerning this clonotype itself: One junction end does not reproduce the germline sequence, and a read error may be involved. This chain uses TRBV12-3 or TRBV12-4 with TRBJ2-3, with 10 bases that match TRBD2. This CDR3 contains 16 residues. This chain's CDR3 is CAGSLGLADYTDTQYF. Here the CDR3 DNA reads TGTGCCGGCAGTTTAGGACTAGCGGACTACACAGATACGCAGTATTTT.

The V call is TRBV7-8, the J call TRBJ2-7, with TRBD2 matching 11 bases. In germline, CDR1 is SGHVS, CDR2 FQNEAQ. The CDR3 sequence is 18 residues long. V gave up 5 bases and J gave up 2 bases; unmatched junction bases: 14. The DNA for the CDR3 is TGTGCCAGCAGCGGGACAGGCCCGACTAGCGGGGCTACCTACGAGCAGTACTTC. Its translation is CASSGTGPTSGATYEQYF.

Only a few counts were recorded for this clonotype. Here the CDR3 DNA reads TGTGCCAGCAGTTCCTCCGGACCGACTGCTACTAGCGGGAGATGGTACGAGCAGTACTTC. This gives the protein CASSSSGPTATSGRWYEQYF. The V and J genes are TRBV28 and TRBJ2-7; 11 bases are a match to TRBD2. Looked up from germline, CDR1 is MDHEN and CDR2 is SYDVKM. This CDR3 has 20 residues. With 4 bases clipped from V and 4 bases from J, the junction kept 21 bases outside the gene matches.

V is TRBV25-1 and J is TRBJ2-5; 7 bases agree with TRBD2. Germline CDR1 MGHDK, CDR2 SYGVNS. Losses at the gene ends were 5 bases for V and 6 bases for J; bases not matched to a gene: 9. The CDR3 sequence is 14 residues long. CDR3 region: CASSRAGNGKTQYF. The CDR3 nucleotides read TGTGCCAGCAGTAGAGCGGGGAATGGAAAGACCCAGTACTTC.

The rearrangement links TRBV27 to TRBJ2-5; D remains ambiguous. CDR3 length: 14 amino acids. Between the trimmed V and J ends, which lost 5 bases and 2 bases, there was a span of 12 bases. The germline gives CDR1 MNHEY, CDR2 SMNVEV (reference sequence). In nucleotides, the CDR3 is TGTGCCAGCAGTCTGAAATTAGAGCAAGAGACCCAGTACTTC. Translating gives CASSLKLEQETQYF.

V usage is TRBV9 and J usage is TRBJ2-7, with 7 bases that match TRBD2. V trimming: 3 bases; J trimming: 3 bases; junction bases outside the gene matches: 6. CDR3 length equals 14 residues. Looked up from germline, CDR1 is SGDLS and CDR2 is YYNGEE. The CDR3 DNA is TGTGCCAGCAGCGCGGACGGCGGGGGCTACGAGCAGTACTTC. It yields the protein CASSADGGGYEQYF.

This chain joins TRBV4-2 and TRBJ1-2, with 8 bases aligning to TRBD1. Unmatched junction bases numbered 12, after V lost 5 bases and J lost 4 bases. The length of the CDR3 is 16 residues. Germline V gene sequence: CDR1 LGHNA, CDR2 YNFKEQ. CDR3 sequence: CASSILAGTGSYGYTF. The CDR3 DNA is TGTGCCAGCAGCATTCTAGCGGGGACAGGTTCCTATGGCTACACCTTC.

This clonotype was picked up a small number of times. This CDR3 reads CASKTLGITDTQYF. The CDR3 DNA is TGTGCCAGCAAAACCCTAGGAATCACAGATACGCAGTATTTT. The genes are TRBV27 and TRBJ2-3; D unresolved. CDR3 size: 14 residues. The germline V gene has CDR1 MNHEY and CDR2 SMNVEV (reference sequence). V shed 7 bases and J shed 2 bases, with 13 bases lying between them.

The CDR3 sequence is CASSPLAGGPKTDTQYF. As DNA, the CDR3 is TGTGCCAGCAGCCCACTAGCGGGAGGGCCGAAGACAGATACGCAGTATTTT. The chain carries TRBV7-6 and TRBJ2-3; 13 bases line up with TRBD2. The CDR3 extends over 17 amino acids. CDR1 is SGHVS and CDR2 is FNYEAQ in the germline V gene. With 5 bases clipped from V and 3 bases from J, the junction kept 8 bases outside the gene matches.

This chain's CDR3 is CASSQATLNTEAFF. The CDR3 bases are TGCGCCAGCAGCCAAGCGACCCTGAACACTGAAGCTTTCTTT. The chain joins TRBV4-1 to TRBJ1-1; D unclear. The CDR3 is made up of 14 amino acids. Trimming pared 1 base from V and 0 bases from J, leaving 6 bases between. Germline loops: CDR1 MGHRA, CDR2 YSYEKL.

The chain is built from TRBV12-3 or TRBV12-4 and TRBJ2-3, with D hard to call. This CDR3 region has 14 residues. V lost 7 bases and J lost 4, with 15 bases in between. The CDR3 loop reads CASKARARPDTQYF. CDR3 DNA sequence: TGTGCCAGCAAGGCTAGAGCGAGGCCAGATACGCAGTATTTT.

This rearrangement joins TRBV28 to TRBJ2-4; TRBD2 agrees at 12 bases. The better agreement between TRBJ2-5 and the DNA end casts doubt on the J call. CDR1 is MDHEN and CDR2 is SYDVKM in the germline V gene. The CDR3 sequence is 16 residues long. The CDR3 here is CASSLPTSGGLETQYF. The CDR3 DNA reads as TGTGCCAGCAGTTTACCGACTAGCGGGGGTCTCGAGACCCAGTACTTC.

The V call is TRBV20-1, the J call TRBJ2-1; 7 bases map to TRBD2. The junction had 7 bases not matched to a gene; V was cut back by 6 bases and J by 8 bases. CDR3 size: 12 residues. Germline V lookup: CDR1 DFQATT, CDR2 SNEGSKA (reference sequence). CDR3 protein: CSARSGNYEQFF. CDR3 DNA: TGCAGTGCCCGGAGCGGGAACTATGAGCAGTTCTTC.

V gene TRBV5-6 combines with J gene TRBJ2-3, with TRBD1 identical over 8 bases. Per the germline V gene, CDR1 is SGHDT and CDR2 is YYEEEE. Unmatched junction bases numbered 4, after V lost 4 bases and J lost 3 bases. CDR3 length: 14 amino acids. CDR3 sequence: CASSGTGPTDTQYF. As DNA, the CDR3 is TGTGCCAGCAGCGGGACAGGCCCTACAGATACGCAGTATTTT.

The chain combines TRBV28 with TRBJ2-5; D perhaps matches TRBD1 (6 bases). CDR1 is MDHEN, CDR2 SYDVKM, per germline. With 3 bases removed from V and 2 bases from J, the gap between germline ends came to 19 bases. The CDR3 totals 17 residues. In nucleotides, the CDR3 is TGTGCCAGCAGTTTGGGGGCGGGCCCCCCGGGGCAAGAGACCCAGTACTTC. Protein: CASSLGAGPPGQETQYF.

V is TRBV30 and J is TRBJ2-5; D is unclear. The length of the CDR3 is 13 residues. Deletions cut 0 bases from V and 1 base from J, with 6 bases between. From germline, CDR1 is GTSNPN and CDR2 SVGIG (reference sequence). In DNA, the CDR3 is TGTGCCTGGAGTGTTGGCGGCCAAGAGACCCAGTACTTC. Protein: CAWSVGGQETQYF.